This passage covers 3 T cell receptor beta chains from one sample sequenced in a study of identical twins listed by TCRdb under 2016. Libraries were made using 5' RACE. Sequenced on an Illumina HiSeq 2000. TCRdb reprocessed the public reads (quality trimming at Q25 with fastp, clone calling with MiXCR) and kept in-frame beta chains. Each CDR3 protein gets just one entry, which takes the most common genes and DNA from the rows behind it. This sample is represented by 400,000 to 650,000 distinct CDR3 sequences; around 20% of them were singletons. The leading ten clones occupy around 0.9% of the sample. This sample also appeared in a second study, on T cells expressing NK-cell markers.

Sequenced: CD4+ T cells sorted from blood. The receptors shown here come from a young woman in good health.

The V call is TRBV7-2, the J call TRBJ2-3, with D possibly matching TRBD1 (6 bases). V lost 1 base and J lost 6, with 11 bases in between. The V gene's germline CDR1 is SGHTA and CDR2 FQGNSA. CDR3 length equals 14 residues. The DNA for the CDR3 is TGTGCCAGCAGCTTAGACCAGGGGACGGATACGCAGTATTTT. This translates into CASSLDQGTDTQYF. The whole variable domain, remainder taken from reference TRBV7-2 and TRBJ2-3, is GAGVSQSPSNKVTEKGKDVELRCDPISGHTALYWYRQSLGQGLEFLIYFQGNSAPDKSGLPSDRFSAERTGGSVSTLTIQRTQQEDSAVYLCASSLDQGTDTQYFGPGTRLTVL.

The CDR3 spells CASSLSVRAEQYF. CDR3 DNA sequence: TGCGCCAGCAGCTTGAGTGTTAGGGCTGAGCAGTACTTC. The rearrangement uses TRBV5-1 and TRBJ2-7; D is uncertain. V dropped 1 base and J dropped 7 bases, with 12 bases sitting between them. The germline gives CDR1 SGHRS, CDR2 YFSETQ. This CDR3 spans 13 amino acids.

The gene calls are TRBV5-1 and TRBJ2-7; a weak D match, TRBD2 (5 bases). Between the trimmed V and J ends, which lost 2 bases and 2 bases, there was a span of 14 bases. The germline CDR1 and CDR2 sequences are SGHRS and YFSETQ. The CDR3 covers 15 residues. Written as DNA, the CDR3 is TGCGCCAGCAGCTTCCAAGCCGGGAATACCTACGAGCAGTACTTC. Translated, it gives CASSFQAGNTYEQYF.